Described below is a single T cell receptor (beta chain) sequence and its context. Its specificity is not known. By quantitative 5'-RACE with molecular barcodes, the TCR beta libraries were made. TCRdb reanalysed the 5' RACE reads using MiXCR and keeps one entry per CDR3 protein. This table holds under 150,000 distinct CDR3 sequences, 11% found once. CDR3 length: 14 residues. Trimming took 5 bases from V and 9 from J, leaving 14 bases between them. The V gene's germline CDR1 is PRHDT and CDR2 FYEKMQ (reference sequence). The sample belongs to a study of CD8 T cells in ankylosing spondylitis. Study-wide results and caveats: Within peripheral blood, clones linked to disease were CD8+ and relatively rare. Earlier reports found some motif variants in synovial fluid and blood in reactive arthritis. A motif of fewer than ten highly homologous TCR beta variants was seen as apparently characteristic of ankylosing spondylitis blood.

The sequenced sample was blood, either unsorted or a sorted T cell fraction (not recorded which). The V call is TRBV13, the J call TRBJ1-6, with no clear D. The TCR originated in a female donor with ankylosing spondylitis or in good health (not recorded which). The CDR3 region is CASSTKGAGSPLHF. In DNA, the CDR3 is TGTGCCAGCAGCACAAAGGGTGCAGGTTCACCCCTCCACTTT.